One and the same sample provided the 9 T cell receptor beta chains below, sequenced in a study of blood T cell repertoires in COVID-19 (dated by TCRdb to the early 2020s). The library was obtained by the immunoSEQ multiplex PCR assay. Not all clones reach the TCRdb copy of this immuneACCESS table, which keeps in-frame sequences only. Checked studies attribute under half of the gap to unresolved V genes and leave the rest unexplained. The sample records more than 140,000 clones, approximately 80% of which are singletons. The ten most abundant clones make up roughly 7.9% of the sample. The sequencing sample was made of peripheral blood. The source is a woman aged 45-65 years in a cohort sampled during active or convalescent COVID-19.

The gene calls are TRBV4-3 and TRBJ1-6, with D perhaps matching TRBD1 (5 bases). Trimming removed 4 bases from V and 0 bases from J, with 16 bases in between. Germline V gives CDR1 LGHNA, CDR2 YSLEER. The CDR3 spans 18 residues. CDR3 DNA: TGCGCCAGCAGCCGGAACCGGGGGAGGAGCTCCTATAATTCACCCCTCCACTTT. Amino acids: CASSRNRGRSSYNSPLHF.

The chain couples TRBV7-2 to TRBJ2-1, with TRBD2 matching 8 bases. Germline V gene lookup returns CDR1 SGHTA and CDR2 FQGNSA. V trimming: 0 bases; J trimming: 4 bases; junction bases outside the gene matches: 8. This CDR3 region has 17 residues. For the CDR3, the DNA is TGTGCCAGCAGCTTAGCCCCACAAGGACTAGCTTACAATGAGCAGTTCTTC. Its protein is CASSLAPQGLAYNEQFF.

This rearrangement joins TRBV18 to TRBJ2-7; no clear D gene. The germline V gene has CDR1 KGHSH and CDR2 LQKENI. V lost 6 bases, J lost 2 bases, and 5 bases lay in between. The CDR3 extends over 11 amino acids. This CDR3 reads CASSDTYEQYF. The CDR3 DNA sequence: TGTGCCAGCTCCGACACCTACGAGCAGTACTTC.

The rearrangement joins TRBV24-1 to TRBJ2-3; 9 nucleotides match TRBD2. Per germline, CDR1 KGHDR and CDR2 SFDVKD. The CDR3 has 17 amino acids. After removal of 4 bases from V and 5 bases from J, the junction contained 12 bases not matched to a gene. Here the CDR3 reads CATSDGTCGGAGDTQYF. In DNA form, the CDR3 reads TGTGCCACCAGTGACGGGACTTGCGGGGGGGCGGGAGATACGCAGTATTTT.

This clone was found once. The chain is built from TRBV7-2 and TRBJ2-7, with D possibly being TRBD1 (5 bases). Per germline, CDR1 SGHTA and CDR2 FQGNSA. The V end lost 1 base, the J end lost 1 base, and 11 bases lay between the germline ends. The CDR3 has 15 residues. Here the CDR3 DNA reads TGTGCCAGCAGCTTAGGTCCAGGGCCGTCCTACGAGCAGTACTTC. This sequence encodes CASSLGPGPSYEQYF. Based on the CDR3 plus reference TRBV7-2 and TRBJ2-7, the full variable domain is GAGVSQSPSNKVTEKGKDVELRCDPISGHTALYWYRQSLGQGLEFLIYFQGNSAPDKSGLPSDRFSAERTGGSVSTLTIQRTQQEDSAVYLCASSLGPGPSYEQYFGPGTRLTVT.

This clone was seen a handful of times. The rearrangement uses TRBV7-2 and TRBJ2-7; 7 bases are a match to TRBD1. CDR3 length: 16 residues. V shed 0 bases and J 0 bases; nucleotides not matched to a gene: 5. Germline loops: CDR1 SGHTA, CDR2 FQGNSA. The CDR3 here is CASSLASGTASYEQYF. The CDR3 DNA sequence: TGTGCCAGCAGCTTAGCGAGTGGGACAGCCTCCTACGAGCAGTACTTC.

J is TRBJ2-6 and V is TRBV11-2; D possibly corresponds to TRBD1 (6 bases). The germline V gene encodes CDR1 SGHAT and CDR2 FQNNGV. This CDR3 contains 16 residues. V dropped 6 bases and J dropped 3 bases, with 15 bases sitting between them. CDR3 sequence (DNA): TGTGCCAGCAGACACCCCAGGGGAAGTGGGGCCAACGTCCTGACTTTC. Translating gives CASRHPRGSGANVLTF.

The gene calls are TRBV4-3 and TRBJ1-1; D call uncertain. The CDR3 is made up of 14 amino acids. In germline, CDR1 is LGHNA, CDR2 YSLEER. Trimming removed 0 bases from V and 1 base from J, with 6 bases in between. The CDR3, as DNA: TGCGCCAGCAGCCAAGAGTGGGCGAACACTGAAGCTTTCTTT. Protein product: CASSQEWANTEAFF.

The table lists this clone with a count of one. The chain carries TRBV14 and TRBJ1-2; 9 bases map to TRBD1. This CDR3 has 14 residues. Germline CDR1 is SGHDN and CDR2 is FVKESK. With V trimmed by 4 bases and J by 6 bases, 6 bases remained unmatched. The CDR3 reads CASSPGQGWDGYTF. The CDR3 nucleotides read TGTGCCAGCAGCCCGGGACAGGGTTGGGATGGCTACACCTTC.